One T cell receptor (beta chain) is described in this entry. No antigen is known for it. Base qualities were left out, and no much larger clone turns up one base away. The immunoSEQ Assay, a bias-controlled multiplex PCR, was used to amplify TCRbeta CDR3 regions from genomic DNA. The original pipeline was this. The number of nucleated cells in each sample was estimated by amplification of reference gene primers within the assay. To quantify the absolute abundance of each unique TCRbeta CDR3 rearrangement, sequence reads were collapsed and filtered. For each sample, productive Simpson clonality was calculated by taking the square root of Simpson's diversity index across productive rearrangements. Imported from immuneACCESS, the table was reduced by TCRdb to in-frame sequences with V and J called. These copies leave out some clones; in studies compared against another copy, an unresolved V gene accounts for under half, and the cause of the remainder is not known. V, J and clone size reflect that table, while D and trimming were determined from the DNA. For this sample there are some 270,000 clones; around 90% appear just once. The ten largest clones add up to 2.1% of the sample.

The data stem from a study of blood T cell repertoires in COVID-19 (dated by TCRdb to about 2020). Some background on the complete study: The collaborator samples originated in the United States, Italy and Spain and spanned the acute and convalescent phases of COVID-19. The material from the prospective study consisted of cDNA or gDNA derived from T cells, B-cell-depleted T cells, or PBMCs. Samples were obtained from the ongoing ImmuneRACE study (first 160 participants) and from about 1,300 subjects provided by 6 global collaborators. A freely available public database, intended as a resource for researchers studying the immune response to SARS-CoV-2, is where the repertoires were released. Subjects who had been exposed to COVID-19, were actively infected with it, or had recovered from it provided the deeply sampled blood TCRbeta repertoires that made up the dataset. Sample metadata almost always included a de-identified subject ID, COVID-19 status, age in years and sex. Where HLA class I and class II types were available, the types were taken from metadata supplied by the sample provider, not from assay-based typing.

V is clipped by 4 bases and J by 13 bases, and the sequence between their germline boundaries is 11 bases long. The CDR3 numbers 12 residues from cysteine through phenylalanine. Only the CDR3 portion is preserved as DNA: 36 bases, with reading frame beginning at the first base. What the work shows at the level of the full study, not this receptor alone: The quantity of clinical and demographic metadata differed by source and by participant and was supplied without curation.

One collaborating source in Seattle enrolled patients while the patients were actively infected and followed the patients over time throughout the course of disease. Each collaborating institution followed its own protocols to collect whole blood in K2EDTA tubes. For TCRbeta analysis, collaborators shipped samples in one of three forms: frozen whole blood, isolated PBMCs, or DNA extracted from either of those sample types. In this chain, TRBV12-3 or TRBV12-4 is recombined with TRBJ1-6, and TRBD1 may be the D gene, going by 5 matching bases. The material sequenced was peripheral blood. The TCR was taken from an older woman with COVID-19, enrolled during active disease. The DNA sequence reads TGTGCCAGCAGTTCGTCAGGGAGGCCCCTCCACTTT. Its protein reads: CASSSSGRPLHF.